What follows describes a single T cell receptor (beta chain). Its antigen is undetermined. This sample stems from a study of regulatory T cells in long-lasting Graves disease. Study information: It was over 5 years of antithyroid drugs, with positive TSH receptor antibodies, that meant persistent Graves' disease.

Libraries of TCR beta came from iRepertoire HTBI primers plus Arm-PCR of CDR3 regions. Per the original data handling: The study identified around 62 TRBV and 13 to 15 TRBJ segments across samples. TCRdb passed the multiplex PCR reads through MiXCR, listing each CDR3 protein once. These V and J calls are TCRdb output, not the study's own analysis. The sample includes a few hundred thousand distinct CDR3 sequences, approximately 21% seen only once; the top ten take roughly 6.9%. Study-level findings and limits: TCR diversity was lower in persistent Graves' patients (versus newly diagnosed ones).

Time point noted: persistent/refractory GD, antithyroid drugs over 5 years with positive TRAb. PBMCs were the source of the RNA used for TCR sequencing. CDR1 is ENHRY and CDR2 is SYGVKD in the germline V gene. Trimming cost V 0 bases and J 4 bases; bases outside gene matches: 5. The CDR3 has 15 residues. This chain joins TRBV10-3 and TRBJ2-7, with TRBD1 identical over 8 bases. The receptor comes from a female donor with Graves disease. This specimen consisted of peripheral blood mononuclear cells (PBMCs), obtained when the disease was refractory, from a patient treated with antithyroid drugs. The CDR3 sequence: CAISESPGGRYEQYF. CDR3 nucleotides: TGTGCCATCAGTGAGTCGCCAGGGGGCCGTTACGAGCAGTACTTC.